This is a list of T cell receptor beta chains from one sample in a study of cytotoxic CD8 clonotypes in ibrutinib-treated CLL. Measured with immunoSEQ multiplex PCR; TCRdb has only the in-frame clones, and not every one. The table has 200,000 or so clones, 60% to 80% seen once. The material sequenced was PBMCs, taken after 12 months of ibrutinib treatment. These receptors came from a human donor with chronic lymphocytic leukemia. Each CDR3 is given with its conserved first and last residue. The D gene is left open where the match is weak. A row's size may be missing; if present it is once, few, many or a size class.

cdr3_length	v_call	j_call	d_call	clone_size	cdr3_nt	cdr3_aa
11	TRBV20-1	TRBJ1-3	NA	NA	TGCAGTGCTCCCGGGAGAAACACCATATATTTT	CSAPGRNTIYF
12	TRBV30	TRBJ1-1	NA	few	TGTGCCTGGAGGGGAAGGCCCACTGAAGCTTTCTTT	CAWRGRPTEAFF
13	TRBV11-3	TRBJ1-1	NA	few	TGTGCCAGCAGCTTAACCCAGGGGACTGAAGCTTTCTTT	CASSLTQGTEAFF
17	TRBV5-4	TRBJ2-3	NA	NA	TGTGCCAGCAGCTTGGAGCCACGGGGAGGACGCACAGATACGCAGTATTTT	CASSLEPRGGRTDTQYF
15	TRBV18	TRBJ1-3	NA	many	TGTGCCAGCTCACCCTCGGGCAGGGCTGGAAACACCATATATTTT	CASSPSGRAGNTIYF
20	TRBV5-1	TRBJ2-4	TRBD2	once	TGCGCCAGCAGCTCCCCCCCGGGACTAGCGGGACTCCTAGCCAAAAACATTCAGTACTTC	CASSSPPGLAGLLAKNIQYF
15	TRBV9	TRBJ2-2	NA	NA	TGTGCCAGCAGCGTAGCTGGACAGAACACCGGGGAGCTGTTTTTT	CASSVAGQNTGELFF
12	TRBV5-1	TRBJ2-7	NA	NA	TGCGCCAGCAGCTCGGGAGACTACGAGCAGTACTTC	CASSSGDYEQYF
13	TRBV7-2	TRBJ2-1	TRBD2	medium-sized	TGTGCCAGCAGCCTAGCGGACTACAATGAGCAGTTCTTC	CASSLADYNEQFF
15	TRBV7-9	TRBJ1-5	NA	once	TGTGCCAGCAGCCCCGGACAGTTTAGCAATCAGCCCCAGCATTTT	CASSPGQFSNQPQHF
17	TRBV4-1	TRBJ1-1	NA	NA	TGCGCCAGCAGCCAAGATCTGAGGTTGTGGGTCGACACTGAAGCTTTCTTT	CASSQDLRLWVDTEAFF
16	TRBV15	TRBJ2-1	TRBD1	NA	TGTGCCACCAGCAGAGACCGGGACAGGAATGACAATGAGCAGTTCTTC	CATSRDRDRNDNEQFF